The sample holds many counts of the clone carrying this T cell receptor (beta chain). Its matching antigen is unknown. The CDR3 consists of 15 residues. J lost 4 bases, V lost 6 bases, and 11 bases had no gene match. CDR1 and CDR2 from the germline V gene are SGHVS and FQNEAQ. The source of the sample is a study of breast tumors, draining lymph nodes, adjacent tissues. Study-wide points: Tumor repertoires ranked between lymph nodes and nontumor tissue in diversity, with V and J gene preferences.

TCRdb called the multiplex PCR reads again in MiXCR, with one record for every CDR3 protein. The table lists about 89,000 distinct CDR3 sequences, around 29% of them singletons, with roughly 7.3% in the top ten. Samples came from axillary lymph nodes draining the breast cancer. The sequence was obtained from a female donor with breast cancer. Some clones in this sample may be carry-over from other donors' samples. What was sequenced was axillary lymph node tissue. The rearrangement uses TRBV7-8 and TRBJ2-7, with 8 nucleotides matching TRBD2. The CDR3 here is CASSASSSGLYEQYF. The CDR3 bases are TGTGCCAGCAGTGCCAGTTCTAGCGGGCTGTACGAGCAGTACTTC. Variable domain in full (rest from reference TRBV7-8 and TRBJ2-7): GAGVSQSPRYKVAKRGQDVALRCDPISGHVSLFWYQQALGQGPEFLTYFQNEAQLDKSGLPSDRFFAERPEGSVSTLKIQRTQQEDSAVYLCASSASSSGLYEQYFGPGTRLTVT.